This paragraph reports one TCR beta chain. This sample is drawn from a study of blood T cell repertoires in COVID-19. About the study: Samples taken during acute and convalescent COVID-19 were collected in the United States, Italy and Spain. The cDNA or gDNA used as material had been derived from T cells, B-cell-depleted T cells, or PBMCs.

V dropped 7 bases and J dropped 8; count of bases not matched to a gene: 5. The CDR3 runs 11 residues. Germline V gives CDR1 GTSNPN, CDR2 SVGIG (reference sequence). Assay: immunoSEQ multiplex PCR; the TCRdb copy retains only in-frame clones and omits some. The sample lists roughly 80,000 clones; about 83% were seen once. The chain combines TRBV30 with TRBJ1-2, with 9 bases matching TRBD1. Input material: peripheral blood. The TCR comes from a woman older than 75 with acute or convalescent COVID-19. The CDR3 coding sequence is TGTGCCTCTGACAGGGGGTTCGGCTACACCTTC. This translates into CASDRGFGYTF.